This TCR beta chain was identified during a study of HIV-infected children after antiretroviral therapy interruption. Broader study findings: By the end of treatment interruption, naive CD4+ clonality (Gini) increased.

Treatment noted: PENTA 11 planned treatment interruption arm or continuous ART arm. This clonotype was seen many times. Its matching antigen is unknown. RNA-based 3' RACE libraries used unique molecular identifiers. Using its own MiXCR run on the 3' RACE reads, TCRdb lists one record per CDR3 protein. This table has more than 35,000 distinct CDR3 sequences, just over 6.5% appearing once. Trimming removed 6 bases from V and 3 bases from J, with 19 bases in between. From germline, CDR1 is MNHEY and CDR2 SMNVEV (reference sequence). This CDR3 contains 16 residues. Sequences were derived from CD45RA+ CD4+ T cells from PBMCs, pooled from several time points, sampled from a donor given antiretroviral therapy, either interrupted or continuous. The subset: naive CD4+ CD45RA+ CD45RO- T cells. The clonotype was recovered from a pool of human donors with HIV. The chain combines TRBV27 with TRBJ2-3, with D possibly TRBD2 on 5 matching bases. CDR3 residues: CASRSTPGTRTDTQYF. The CDR3 DNA sequence: TGTGCCAGCAGAAGCACCCCGGGAACACGGACAGATACGCAGTATTTT.